These 17 T cell receptor beta chains were all obtained from the same sample, sequenced in a study of blood T cell repertoires in COVID-19. Measured with immunoSEQ multiplex PCR; TCRdb has only the in-frame clones, and not every one. In the table there are about 350,000 clones, about 90% of which are singletons. The sample was PBMCs or T cells enriched from blood (not recorded which). Receptors originate from a woman in her twenties or thirties who had been exposed to COVID-19.

V usage is TRBV29-1 and J usage is TRBJ2-7, with a tentative D call TRBD2 (6 bases). The CDR3 is made up of 13 amino acids. The V gene's germline CDR1 is SQVTM and CDR2 ANQGSEA. V lost 6 bases, J lost 2 bases, and 14 bases lay in between. CDR3 loop: CSVGRGSPYEQYF. The CDR3 region has the DNA TGCAGCGTCGGACGGGGGTCACCCTACGAGCAGTACTTC.

The CDR3 region has the DNA TGCAGTGCTAGTGGACAAATCCAAGAGACCCAGTACTTC. Protein sequence: CSASGQIQETQYF. V gene TRBV20-1 combines with J gene TRBJ2-5; D is possibly TRBD1 (5 bases). Germline loops: CDR1 DFQATT, CDR2 SNEGSKA (reference sequence). This CDR3 has 13 amino acids. V lost 3 bases and J 1 base, leaving 9 bases between the germline ends.

A single count supports this clone. The J gene is TRBJ1-1, the V gene TRBV27; TRBD1 matches 12 bases. The length of the CDR3 is 16 residues. CDR1 MNHEY and CDR2 SMNVEV come from the germline V gene (reference sequence). V dropped 3 bases and J dropped 2; count of bases not matched to a gene: 4. Here the CDR3 DNA reads TGTGCCAGCAGTTTTTGGGACAGGGGGCTTAACACTGAAGCTTTCTTT. It codes for CASSFWDRGLNTEAFF.

The chain links TRBV2 to TRBJ2-3; D is ambiguous. CDR1 and CDR2 (germline): SNHLY, FYNNEI. V lost 7 bases to trimming and J lost 2 bases, with 13 bases between them. CDR3 length: 14 amino acids. Here the CDR3 DNA reads TGTGCCAGCAACACAGAAATCTACACAGATACGCAGTATTTT. It yields the protein CASNTEIYTDTQYF.

The CDR3 DNA reads as TGTGCCAGCAGCCAAGTGACGGAGTCCTACACCTTC. Amino acids: CASSQVTESYTF. The gene calls are TRBV7-2 and TRBJ1-2; D not certain. The CDR3 contains 12 residues. Germline CDR1 SGHTA, CDR2 FQGNSA. V lost 5 bases and J 10 bases, leaving 14 bases between the germline ends.

This chain joins TRBV11-2 and TRBJ2-2, with TRBD1 matching over 12 bases. The germline V gene has CDR1 SGHAT and CDR2 FQNNGV. The CDR3 is 17 amino acids. After removal of 10 bases from V and 4 bases from J, the junction contained 13 bases not matched to a gene. CDR3 in DNA: TGTGCCACCCAACTTACCGGGACAGGGGGCTTCACCGGGGAGCTGTTTTTT. The encoded protein is CATQLTGTGGFTGELFF.

The J gene is TRBJ2-7, the V gene TRBV7-2; 11 bases are a match to TRBD2. Germline CDR1 SGHTA, CDR2 FQGNSA. This CDR3 contains 15 residues. The V gene end was trimmed by 1 base and the J gene end by 3 bases; junction bases not matched to a gene: 2. DNA for the CDR3: TGTGCCAGCAGCTTAGAACTAGCGGGAGACTACGAGCAGTACTTC. Amino acids: CASSLELAGDYEQYF.

V is TRBV5-1 and J is TRBJ1-3; tentatively, D is TRBD1 (6 bases). The germline CDR1 and CDR2 sequences are SGHRS and YFSETQ. The CDR3 contains 15 residues. The V and J ends lost 0 bases and 3 bases respectively, with 10 bases between them. Here the CDR3 reads CASSLVTGYGNTIYF. The DNA of the CDR3 is TGCGCCAGCAGCTTGGTTACAGGGTATGGAAACACCATATATTTT.

The genes are TRBV2 and TRBJ2-2, with TRBD2 identical over 8 bases. Germline CDR1 and CDR2: SNHLY and FYNNEI. The CDR3 totals 16 residues. V trimming: 5 bases; J trimming: 5 bases; junction bases outside the gene matches: 10. The DNA of the CDR3 is TGTGCCAGCAGTCTCTCCGGGACTAGGGATACCGGGGAGCTGTTTTTT. Protein sequence: CASSLSGTRDTGELFF.

This chain uses TRBV28 with TRBJ1-2, with 9 bases lining up with TRBD1. From germline, CDR1 is MDHEN and CDR2 SYDVKM. The V gene end was trimmed by 7 bases and the J gene end by 4 bases; junction bases not matched to a gene: 7. The CDR3 spans 14 residues. As DNA, the CDR3 is TGTGCCAGCAAACCGGGGACAGGGTTCTATGGCTACACCTTC. Residues: CASKPGTGFYGYTF.

V usage is TRBV6-1 and J usage is TRBJ2-1, with D unclear. The CDR3 has 14 residues. CDR1 and CDR2 (germline): MNHNS, SASEGT. Trimming took off 0 bases at V and 8 bases at J, with 11 bases between the two ends. Here the CDR3 DNA reads TGTGCCAGCAGTGAAGCTCTCAGGTTGGATGAGCAGTTCTTC. It codes for CASSEALRLDEQFF.

The gene calls are TRBV10-1 and TRBJ2-7; D is possibly TRBD2 (5 bases). CDR1 WNHNN and CDR2 SYGVQD come from the germline V gene (reference sequence). Trimming cost V 4 bases and J 3 bases, with 10 bases left between them. This CDR3 is 13 amino acids long. For the CDR3, the DNA is TGCGCCAGCAGTGCTGGACTGGACTACGAGCAGTACTTC. Encoded protein: CASSAGLDYEQYF.

The chain couples TRBV11-3 to TRBJ2-5; 7 nucleotides line up with TRBD2. Trimming took 5 bases from V and 6 from J; bases not matched to a gene: 6. CDR1 and CDR2 (germline): SGHNT, YENEEA. This CDR3 has 13 residues. CDR3 bases: TGTGCCAGCAGCCGTAGCGGGTCACAGACCCAGTACTTC. It codes for CASSRSGSQTQYF. Using reference TRBV11-3 and TRBJ2-5 for the parts outside the CDR3, the full variable domain is EAGVVQSPRYKIIEKKQPVAFWCNPISGHNTLYWYLQNLGQGPELLIRYENEEAVDDSQLPKDRFSAERLKGVDSTLKIQPAELGDSAVYLCASSRSGSQTQYFGPGTRLLVL.

The chain uses TRBV7-6 and TRBJ1-4, with a possible D match to TRBD1 (5 bases). Trimming left V 5 bases short and J 4 bases short, with 17 bases between. This CDR3 is 16 amino acids long. Looked up from germline, CDR1 is SGHVS and CDR2 is FNYEAQ. Here the CDR3 reads CASSLDSPPINEKLFF. The DNA of the CDR3 is TGTGCCAGCAGCCTAGACAGCCCCCCTATTAATGAAAAACTGTTTTTT.

The chain recombines TRBV7-2 with TRBJ1-5; D remains unclear. The germline CDR1 and CDR2 sequences are SGHTA and FQGNSA. The CDR3 loop spans 15 amino acids. Trimming stripped 3 bases from V and 1 base from J, with 10 bases between. Here the CDR3 DNA reads TGTGCCAGCAGCTTGGCGGCCCTGAGCAATCAGCCCCAGCATTTT. It codes for CASSLAALSNQPQHF.

V is TRBV19 and J is TRBJ1-2, with 9 positions matching TRBD1. Germline lookup yields CDR1 LNHDA and CDR2 SQIVND (reference sequence). V lost 9 bases, J lost 4 bases, and 9 bases stayed unmatched. This CDR3 has 14 amino acids. CDR3 amino acids: CASLGQGTFYGYTF. The CDR3 bases are TGTGCCAGCCTGGGACAGGGAACATTCTATGGCTACACCTTC.

The rearrangement uses TRBV28 and TRBJ1-1; the D gene is possibly TRBD1 (5 bases). With 6 bases removed from V and 1 base from J, the gap between germline ends came to 15 bases. CDR1 is MDHEN and CDR2 is SYDVKM in the germline V gene. This CDR3 is built from 15 residues. The CDR3 loop reads CASSIGGDGNTEAFF. The CDR3 DNA follows: TGTGCCAGCAGCATTGGGGGGGACGGGAACACTGAAGCTTTCTTT.